This T cell receptor (beta chain) was observed in a study of neurological immune-mediated disorders (dated by TCRdb to about 2019). Regarding the research as a whole: Of the roughly 34 multiple sclerosis patients, some 30 had relapsing-remitting MS and 3 had secondary progressive MS. Peripheral blood TCR-beta repertoires from patients with HTLV-I-associated myelopathy (HAM/TSP), patients with multiple sclerosis, and healthy controls were compared in the study using UMI-based sequencing. The roughly 100 TCR-beta libraries covered PBMC samples along with longitudinal samples, technical triplicates, and paired sorted CD4+ and CD8+ T-cell subsets. Of the approximately 68 subjects in the cohort, around 14 were HAM/TSP patients, about 34 were multiple sclerosis patients, and about 20 were healthy controls.

In its sample, this clonotype was seen many times. Its antigen specificity is not known. No quality values exist for individual bases; no much larger clone is one base distant. What the work shows at the level of the full study, not this receptor alone: In a phylogenetic analysis, the repertoires of 18 out of 34 MS patients fell into a single cluster of related CDR3 sequences, pointing to a possible signature at the repertoire level. The MS cluster showed no association with clinical or MRI features, and the authors stated that larger cohorts are needed. The highest TCR clonal expansion was observed in HAM/TSP patients, whereas the lowest was observed in MS patients, even when compared with healthy controls. Expanded clones from different subjects shared no identical CDR3 amino acid sequences, which suggests that TCR-beta repertoires were private in all groups.

Unsorted PBMC libraries were generated from 2 million PBMCs stored in RNAlater at -80 °C until RNA extraction. The multiple sclerosis patients were enrolled in a US clinical protocol that used magnetic resonance imaging to evaluate disease progression. PBMCs were separated from peripheral blood using Ficoll-Hypaque density gradient centrifugation and then cryopreserved in liquid nitrogen. cDNA synthesis used template-switch 5'RACE with a primer carrying a 10-nucleotide random unique molecular identifier tagging each TCR transcript. Over 180 million TCR-beta sequences, covering 15-18 subjects, were produced in each sequencing run. Total RNA was extracted with the RNeasy kit. TCR-beta VDJ regions were amplified with primers for the TCR constant region and the 5'RACE anchor, using the KAPA Real-time Library Amplification kit. A first PCR added sample indexes and Illumina adaptors, and a second PCR then raised library yield. After Ampure bead purification, the roughly 650 bp TCR product was size-selected on a 2% E-gel SizeSelection system. Library quality was checked on a Bioanalyzer, concentration was measured with Qubit, and libraries were quantified with the Kapa Library Quantification kit before pooling. An Illumina HiSeq 2500 sequenced the libraries paired-end 2 x 150 bp. To increase sequence diversity, roughly 24-32% phiX was spiked into each library pool. The paper's data handling went like this. Quality-filtered reads were processed with the UMI-based MiGEC pipeline, which removed over 75% of raw TCR sequences during error correction. VDJ genes were aligned to IMGT germline references, and clonotypes were defined by unique CDR3 amino acid sequence plus V-J genes. Clonal expansion, Shannon diversity and CDR3 relatedness were evaluated with VDJtools (CalcPairwiseDistances, ClusterSamples), while phylogenetic trees were built in CLCbio workbench. A clone was classed as expanded if it had 8 or more unique UMIs, a cutoff based on coefficient-of-variation modelling across technical triplicates. The raw public data were reprocessed by TCRdb itself: fastp quality trimming at Q25, MiXCR clonotype calling, in-frame beta chains only. Rows with one shared CDR3 protein collapse into an entry with the most common genes and DNA. The authors' filters were not applied to this entry. The sample data list around 44,000 distinct CDR3 sequences, and 2% to 2.5% of these were observed just once. Around 10% of the sample lies in the top ten.

The CDR3 runs 12 residues from the cysteine to the phenylalanine. Only the CDR3 portion is preserved as DNA: 36 bases, with reading frame beginning at the first base. Between the V and J ends, shortened by 3 bases and 5 bases respectively, the junction contains 8 bases. Based on the germline V gene, the CDR1 and CDR2 sequences are ENHRY and SYGVKD. The chain is made from TRBV10-3 and TRBJ2-7; the D gene assignment is ambiguous. This clonotype was sampled from a man aged 25 to 40 with multiple sclerosis. Material: PBMCs. The CDR3 region has the sequence CAISDIGNEQYF. The nucleotide sequence is given as TGTGCCATCAGTGACATAGGCAACGAGCAGTACTTC.